A single sample gave rise to the 10 T cell receptor beta chains below, sequenced in a study of blood T cells in healthy people across ages. Next came a second PCR, run for about 7 to 12 cycles, which used a sample-barcoded 5' primer along with a J-beta primer mix. TCRdb recomputed calls from the 5' RACE reads with MiXCR, one row per CDR3 protein. The sample has roughly 1,500,000 distinct CDR3 sequences, 40% to 50% seen once. The specimen was blood. The source of these receptors is a woman between 18 and 30 years old in good health.

This clonotype has only a few counts. The chain carries TRBV7-6 and TRBJ2-7; 7 bases match TRBD2. Germline V gene data show CDR1 as SGHVS and CDR2 as FNYEAQ. The CDR3 is 14 residues long. V dropped 5 bases and J dropped 7; count of bases not matched to a gene: 11. The chain's CDR3 is CASSGEAAGEEQYF. The DNA of the CDR3 is TGTGCCAGCAGCGGAGAAGCGGCGGGGGAAGAGCAGTACTTC. Full variable domain (missing parts from reference TRBV7-6 and TRBJ2-7): GAGVSQSPRYKVTKRGQDVALRCDPISGHVSLYWYRQALGQGPEFLTYFNYEAQQDKSGLPNDRFSAERPEGSISTLTIQRTEQRDSAMYRCASSGEAAGEEQYFGPGTRLTVT.

This clonotype appeared a few times. At one boundary the junction diverges from the germline segment, which might be a read error. J is TRBJ2-7 and V is TRBV12-3 or TRBV12-4; D not certain. CDR3 size: 14 residues. CDR3 coding DNA: TGTGCCAGCAGCCGACCGAGCAGACCCTATGAGCAGTACTTC. It specifies CASSRPSRPYEQYF.

This rearrangement joins TRBV2 to TRBJ2-4; D is undetermined. The CDR3 has 12 amino acids. Trimming shortened V by 8 bases and J by 9 bases, and 14 bases separated the two germline ends. CDR1 SNHLY and CDR2 FYNNEI come from the germline V gene. CDR3 protein: CASRARKSIQYF. The CDR3 DNA follows: TGTGCCAGCCGTGCGAGGAAATCCATTCAGTACTTC.

V gene TRBV12-5 combines with J gene TRBJ2-7; D remains ambiguous. Germline values: CDR1 LGHNT, CDR2 FRNRAP. The germline V and J ends were trimmed by 4 bases and 3 bases, with 13 bases remaining between them. This CDR3 has 14 residues. CDR3 protein: CASGSRPLIYEQYF. The CDR3 DNA follows: TGTGCTAGTGGTTCCCGACCCCTAATCTACGAGCAGTACTTC.

Note on this clonotype: A read error may explain this, as a much larger clone is one base away. The CDR3 is CASRSRQGGTDTQYF. DNA for the CDR3: TGTGCCAGCAGGTCGAGACAGGGAGGCACAGATACGCAGTATTTT. V usage is TRBV21-1 and J usage is TRBJ2-3; the D call of TRBD1 is as the table states it, not checked on the DNA. TRBV21-1 is a documented pseudogene. The CDR3 has 15 amino acids.

This clonotype was seen a handful of times. The chain recombines TRBV10-3 with TRBJ2-3, with 9 bases fitting TRBD2. The trim removed 1 base at V and 1 base at J, leaving 6 bases unmatched. CDR1 is ENHRY and CDR2 is SYGVKD in the germline V gene. CDR3 length equals 17 residues. In nucleotides, the CDR3 is TGTGCCATCAGTGAGTTTCTAGCGGGATCCCGCACAGATACGCAGTATTTT. Translation gives CAISEFLAGSRTDTQYF.

V and J are TRBV6-1 and TRBJ2-4, with 11 bases matching TRBD1. V shed 8 bases and J 2 bases; nucleotides not matched to a gene: 2. The CDR3 extends over 14 amino acids. CDR1 and CDR2 (germline): MNHNS, SASEGT. CDR3 coding DNA: TGTGCCAGCCGGACAGGGGGCTCCAAAAACATTCAGTACTTC. Protein: CASRTGGSKNIQYF.

This clonotype was seen a handful of times. The chain is built from TRBV12-3 or TRBV12-4 and TRBJ2-7; D possibly matches TRBD1 or TRBD2 (5 bases each). The CDR3 has 14 amino acids. V was cut by 8 bases and J by 0 bases, with 14 bases left in between. The chain's CDR3 is CASWGRDHSYEQYF. The CDR3 DNA sequence: TGTGCCAGCTGGGGCCGGGACCACTCCTACGAGCAGTACTTC.

The chain uses TRBV6-1 and TRBJ2-1; the D gene is possibly TRBD2 (5 bases). Germline CDR1 MNHNS, CDR2 SASEGT. With 10 bases removed from V and 5 bases from J, the gap between germline ends came to 9 bases. This CDR3 is 11 amino acids long. The CDR3 region is CAIRRNNEQFF. In nucleotides, the CDR3 is TGTGCCATCAGGAGGAACAATGAGCAGTTCTTC.

The chain employs TRBV12-3 or TRBV12-4 and TRBJ2-3; 8 nucleotides align to TRBD1. V shed 5 bases and J 0 bases; nucleotides not matched to a gene: 7. This CDR3 region has 16 residues. CDR3 region: CASSTPGQESTDTQYF. CDR3 nucleotides: TGTGCCAGCAGTACTCCGGGACAGGAGAGCACAGATACGCAGTATTTT.